The source of this T cell receptor beta chain is a study of blood T cell repertoires in COVID-19. Background on the study: Samples taken during acute and convalescent COVID-19 were collected in the United States, Italy and Spain. T cells, B-cell-depleted T cells, or PBMCs provided the cDNA or gDNA that served as material.

Original analysis: Amplification with reference gene primers provided the estimates of nucleated cell counts. Here immunoSEQ multiplex PCR was the method, and the copy in TCRdb shows in-frame clones only, minus some. The DNA was the basis for D and trimming; V, J and clone size are from that table. This table has 150,000 to 180,000 clones, 80% appearing once. Trimming pared 4 bases from V and 0 bases from J, leaving 11 bases between. The CDR3 is 14 amino acids. CDR1 is SGHKS and CDR2 is YYEKEE in the germline V gene (reference sequence). The chain couples TRBV5-5 to TRBJ2-7; D possibly corresponds to TRBD2 (6 bases). The receptor was isolated from a man aged 55 to 70 with acute or convalescent COVID-19. Material: peripheral blood. This chain's CDR3 is CASSRGSDSYEQYF. The CDR3 bases are TGTGCCAGCAGCCGGGGGTCCGACTCCTACGAGCAGTACTTC.